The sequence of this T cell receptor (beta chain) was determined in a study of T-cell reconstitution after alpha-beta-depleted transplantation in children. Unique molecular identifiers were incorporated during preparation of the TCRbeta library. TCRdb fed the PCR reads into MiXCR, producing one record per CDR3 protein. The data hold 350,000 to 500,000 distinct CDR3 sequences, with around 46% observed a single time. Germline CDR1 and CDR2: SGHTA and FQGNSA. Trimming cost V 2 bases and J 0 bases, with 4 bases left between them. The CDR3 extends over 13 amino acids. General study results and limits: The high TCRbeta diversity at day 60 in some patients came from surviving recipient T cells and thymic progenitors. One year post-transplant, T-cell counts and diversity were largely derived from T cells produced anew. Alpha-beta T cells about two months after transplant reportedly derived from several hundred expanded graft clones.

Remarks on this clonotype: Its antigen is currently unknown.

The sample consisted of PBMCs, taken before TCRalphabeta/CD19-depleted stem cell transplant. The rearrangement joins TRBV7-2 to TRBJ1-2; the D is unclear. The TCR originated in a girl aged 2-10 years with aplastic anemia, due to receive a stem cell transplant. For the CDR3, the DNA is TGTGCCAGCAGCTTACAGTCTAACTATGGCTACACCTTC. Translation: CASSLQSNYGYTF.